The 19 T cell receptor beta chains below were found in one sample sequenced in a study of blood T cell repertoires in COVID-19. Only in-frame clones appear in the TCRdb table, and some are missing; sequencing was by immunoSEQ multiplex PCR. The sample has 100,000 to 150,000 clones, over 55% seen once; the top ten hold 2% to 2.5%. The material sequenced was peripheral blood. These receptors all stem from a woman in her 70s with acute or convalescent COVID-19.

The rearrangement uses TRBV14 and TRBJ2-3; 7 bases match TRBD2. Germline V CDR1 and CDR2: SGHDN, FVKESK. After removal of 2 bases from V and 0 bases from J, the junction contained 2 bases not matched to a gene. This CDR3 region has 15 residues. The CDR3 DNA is TGTGCCAGCAGCCAAAATAGCGGGAGCACAGATACGCAGTATTTT. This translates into CASSQNSGSTDTQYF.

CDR3 nucleotide sequence: TGTGCCAGCAGCTTAGCTGCGCGAGACAGGGGGCTGGCTGGCTACACCTTC. Residues: CASSLAARDRGLAGYTF. This chain uses TRBV7-8 with TRBJ1-2, with 10 bases fitting TRBD1. V lost 0 bases and J lost 7; bases outside the gene matches: 11. The CDR3 extends over 17 amino acids. Germline CDR1 is SGHVS and CDR2 is FQNEAQ.

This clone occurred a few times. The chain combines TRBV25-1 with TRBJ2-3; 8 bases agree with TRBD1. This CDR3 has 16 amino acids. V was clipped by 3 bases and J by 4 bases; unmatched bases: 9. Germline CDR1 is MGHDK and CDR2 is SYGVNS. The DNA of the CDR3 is TGTGCCAGCAGTGATCCGACAGGGGAGTCGGCAGATACGCAGTATTTT. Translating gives CASSDPTGESADTQYF.

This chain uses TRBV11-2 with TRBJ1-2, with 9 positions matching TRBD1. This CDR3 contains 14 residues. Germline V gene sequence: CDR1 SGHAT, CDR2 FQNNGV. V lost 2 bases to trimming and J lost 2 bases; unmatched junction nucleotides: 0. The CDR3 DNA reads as TGTGCCAGCAGCTTAACAGGGGGCAACTATGGCTACACCTTC. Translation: CASSLTGGNYGYTF.

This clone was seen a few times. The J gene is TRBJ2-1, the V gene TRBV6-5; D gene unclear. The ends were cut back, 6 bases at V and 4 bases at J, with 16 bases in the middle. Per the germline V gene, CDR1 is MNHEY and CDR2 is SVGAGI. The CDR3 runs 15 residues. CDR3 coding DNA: TGTGCCAGCAGCGACGGGTCCCAGAGGTACAATGAGCAGTTCTTC. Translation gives CASSDGSQRYNEQFF.

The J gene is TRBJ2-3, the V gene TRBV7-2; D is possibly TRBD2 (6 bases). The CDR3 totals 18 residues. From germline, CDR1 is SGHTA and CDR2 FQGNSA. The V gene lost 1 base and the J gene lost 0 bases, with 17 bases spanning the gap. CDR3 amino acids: CASSLVARGDPSTDTQYF. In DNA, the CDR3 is TGTGCCAGCAGCTTAGTCGCTCGCGGGGACCCTAGCACAGATACGCAGTATTTT. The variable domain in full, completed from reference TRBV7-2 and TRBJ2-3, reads GAGVSQSPSNKVTEKGKDVELRCDPISGHTALYWYRQSLGQGLEFLIYFQGNSAPDKSGLPSDRFSAERTGGSVSTLTIQRTQQEDSAVYLCASSLVARGDPSTDTQYFGPGTRLTVL.

This chain's CDR3 is CASRVQGTGYTF. In DNA form, the CDR3 reads TGCGCCAGCAGGGTCCAGGGAACCGGCTACACCTTC. The chain couples TRBV10-2 to TRBJ1-2; D possibly corresponds to TRBD1 (5 bases). The CDR3 runs 12 residues. Trimming cost V 6 bases and J 8 bases, with 13 bases left between them. Germline CDR1 reads WSHSY; CDR2 reads SAAADI.

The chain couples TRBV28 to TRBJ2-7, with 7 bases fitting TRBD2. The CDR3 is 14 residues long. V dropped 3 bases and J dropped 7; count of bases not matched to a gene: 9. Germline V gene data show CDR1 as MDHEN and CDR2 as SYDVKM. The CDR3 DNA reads TGTGCCAGCAGTTTCCAGCGGGACTTTAGTGAGCAGTACTTC. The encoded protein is CASSFQRDFSEQYF.

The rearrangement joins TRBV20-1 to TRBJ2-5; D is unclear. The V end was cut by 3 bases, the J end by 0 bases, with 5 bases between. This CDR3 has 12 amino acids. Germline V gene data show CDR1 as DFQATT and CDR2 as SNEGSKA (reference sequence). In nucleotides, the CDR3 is TGCAGTGCTAGTACTTACCAAGAGACCCAGTACTTC. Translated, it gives CSASTYQETQYF.

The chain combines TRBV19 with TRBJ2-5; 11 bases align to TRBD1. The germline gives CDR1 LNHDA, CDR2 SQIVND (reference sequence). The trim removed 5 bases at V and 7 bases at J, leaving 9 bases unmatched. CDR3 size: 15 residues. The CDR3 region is CASSLGTGGFGTQYF. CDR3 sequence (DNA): TGTGCCAGTAGTTTAGGGACAGGGGGATTTGGGACCCAGTACTTC.

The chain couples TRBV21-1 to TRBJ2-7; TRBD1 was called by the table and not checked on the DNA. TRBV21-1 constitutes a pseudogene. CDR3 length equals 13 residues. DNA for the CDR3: TGTGCCAGCAGCAAATGCCAGGGACAGGGTCCTCCGTTC. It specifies CASSKCQGQGPPF.

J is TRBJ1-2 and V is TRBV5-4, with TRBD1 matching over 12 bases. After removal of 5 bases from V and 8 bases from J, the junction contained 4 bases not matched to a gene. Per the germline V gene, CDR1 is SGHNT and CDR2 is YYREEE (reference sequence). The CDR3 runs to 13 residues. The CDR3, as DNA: TGTGCCAGCAGGGGGACAGGGGGCATAGGCTACACCTTC. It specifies CASRGTGGIGYTF. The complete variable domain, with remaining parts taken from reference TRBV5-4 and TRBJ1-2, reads ETGVTQSPTHLIKTRGQQVTLRCSSQSGHNTVSWYQQALGQGPQFIFQYYREEENGRGNFPPRFSGLQFPNYSSELNVNALELDDSALYLCASRGTGGIGYTFGSGTRLTVV.

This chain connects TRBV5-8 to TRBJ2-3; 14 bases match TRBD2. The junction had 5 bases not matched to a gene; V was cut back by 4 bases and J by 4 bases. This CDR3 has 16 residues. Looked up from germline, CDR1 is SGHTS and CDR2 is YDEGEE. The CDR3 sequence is CASSPTTSGRADTQYF. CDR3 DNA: TGTGCCAGCAGCCCGACGACTAGCGGGAGGGCAGATACGCAGTATTTT.

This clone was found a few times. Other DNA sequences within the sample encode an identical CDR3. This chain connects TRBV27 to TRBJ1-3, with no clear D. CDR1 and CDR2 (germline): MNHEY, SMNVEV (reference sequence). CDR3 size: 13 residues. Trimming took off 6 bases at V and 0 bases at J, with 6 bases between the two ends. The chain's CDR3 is CASRSLSGNTIYF. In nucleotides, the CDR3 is TGTGCCAGCAGAAGCCTCTCTGGAAACACCATATATTTT.

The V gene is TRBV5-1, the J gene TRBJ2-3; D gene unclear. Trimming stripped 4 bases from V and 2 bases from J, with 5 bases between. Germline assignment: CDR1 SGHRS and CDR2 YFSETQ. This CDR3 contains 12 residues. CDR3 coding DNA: TGCGCCAGCAGCGAGTACACAGATACGCAGTATTTT. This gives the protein CASSEYTDTQYF.

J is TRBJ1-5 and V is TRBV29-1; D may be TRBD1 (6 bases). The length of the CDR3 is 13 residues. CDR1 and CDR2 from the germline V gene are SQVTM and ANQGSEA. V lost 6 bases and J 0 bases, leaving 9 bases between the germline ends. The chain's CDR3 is CSVETGSNQPQHF. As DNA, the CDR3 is TGCAGCGTGGAGACAGGTAGCAATCAGCCCCAGCATTTT.

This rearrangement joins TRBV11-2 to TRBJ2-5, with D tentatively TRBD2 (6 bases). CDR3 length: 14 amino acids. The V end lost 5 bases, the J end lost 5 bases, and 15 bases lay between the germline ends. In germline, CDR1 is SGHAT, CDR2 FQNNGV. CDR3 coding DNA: TGTGCCAGCAGCGCCCAGGGACTCGGTGAGACCCAGTACTTC. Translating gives CASSAQGLGETQYF. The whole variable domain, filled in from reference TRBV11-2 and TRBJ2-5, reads EAGVAQSPRYKIIEKRQSVAFWCNPISGHATLYWYQQILGQGPKLLIQFQNNGVVDDSQLPKDRFSAERLKGVDSTLKIQPAKLEDSAVYLCASSAQGLGETQYFGPGTRLLVL.

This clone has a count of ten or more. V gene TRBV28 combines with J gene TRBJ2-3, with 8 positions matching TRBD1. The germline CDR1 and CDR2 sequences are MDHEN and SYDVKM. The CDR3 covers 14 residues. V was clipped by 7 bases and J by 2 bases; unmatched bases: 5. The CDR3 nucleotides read TGTGCCAGCAACCCGGGACAGGTCACAGATACGCAGTATTTT. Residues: CASNPGQVTDTQYF.

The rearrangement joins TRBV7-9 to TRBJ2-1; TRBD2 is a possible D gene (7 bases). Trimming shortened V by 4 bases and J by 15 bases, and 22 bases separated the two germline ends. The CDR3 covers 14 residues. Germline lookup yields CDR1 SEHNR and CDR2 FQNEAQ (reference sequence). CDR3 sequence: CASSSTRGDTQGFF. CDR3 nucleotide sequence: TGTGCCAGCAGCTCCACACGGGGGGACACCCAGGGGTTCTTC.